The next 9 T cell receptor beta chains were all read from a single sample in a study of lymphopenia after photon versus proton radiotherapy. TCRdb's table, derived via immunoSEQ multiplex PCR, lists solely in-frame clones and lacks some. This sample yields 25,000 to 35,000 clones, of which about nine tenths are seen a single time; 6.8% belongs to the top ten. The material sequenced was peripheral blood, taken from a patient treated with photon-based radiotherapy. Receptor source: a woman between 50 and 59 years old with pancreatic cancer.

For the CDR3, the DNA is TGTGCCAGCAGTCAAGACGGAGAACACTCCTACGAGCAGTACTTC. Translated, it gives CASSQDGEHSYEQYF. The chain employs TRBV6-6 and TRBJ2-7; D not certain. The V gene lost 5 bases and the J gene lost 0 bases, with 14 bases spanning the gap. The CDR3 totals 15 residues. Germline values: CDR1 MNHNY, CDR2 SVGAGI (reference sequence).

V is TRBV18 and J is TRBJ2-5, with no clear D. The ends were cut back, 3 bases at V and 3 bases at J, with 11 bases in the middle. Germline CDR1 KGHSH, CDR2 LQKENI. CDR3 size: 14 residues. The DNA for the CDR3 is TGTGCCAGCTCACCCCTGGATGAGGAAGAGACCCAGTACTTC. It specifies CASSPLDEEETQYF.

The J gene is TRBJ2-5, the V gene TRBV14, with D tentatively TRBD1 or TRBD2 (5 bases each). V dropped 0 bases and J dropped 1 base, with 15 bases sitting between them. This CDR3 has 17 amino acids. Looked up from germline, CDR1 is SGHDN and CDR2 is FVKESK. DNA for the CDR3: TGTGCCAGCAGCCAAGATCGGGGACGAGGTGGCCAAGAGACCCAGTACTTC. Its translation is CASSQDRGRGGQETQYF.

The chain joins TRBV30 to TRBJ2-5, with 8 bases matching TRBD1. From germline, CDR1 is GTSNPN and CDR2 SVGIG (reference sequence). V gave up 4 bases and J gave up 2 bases; unmatched junction bases: 3. The CDR3 length is 13 residues. The DNA for the CDR3 is TGTGCCTGGAATGGACAGGGTCAAGAGACCCAGTACTTC. This codes for CAWNGQGQETQYF.

V gene TRBV7-2 combines with J gene TRBJ2-3, with 7 nucleotides matching TRBD1. Germline CDR1 reads SGHTA; CDR2 reads FQGNSA. V dropped 0 bases and J dropped 5; count of bases not matched to a gene: 8. This CDR3 contains 16 residues. The CDR3 loop is CASSLAGTALGDTQYF. The CDR3 nucleotides are TGTGCCAGCAGCTTAGCCGGGACAGCATTGGGAGATACGCAGTATTTT.

The CDR3: CASSQRPRGTNEKLFF. The CDR3 region has the DNA TGCGCCAGCAGCCAGCGTCCTAGGGGAACTAATGAAAAACTGTTTTTT. The V call is TRBV4-3, the J call TRBJ1-4; D is possibly TRBD1 (5 bases). Trimming removed 3 bases from V and 1 base from J, with 12 bases in between. The CDR3 spans 16 residues. The germline CDR1 and CDR2 sequences are LGHNA and YSLEER.

V and J are TRBV19 and TRBJ2-1; TRBD2 agrees at 12 bases. V lost 3 bases and J lost 5; bases outside the gene matches: 11. CDR3 size: 18 residues. Germline assignment: CDR1 LNHDA and CDR2 SQIVND (reference sequence). The CDR3 nucleotides are TGTGCCAGTAGTATTCGAGGGACTAGCGGGTTATTTAACAATGAGCAGTTCTTC. This gives the protein CASSIRGTSGLFNNEQFF. Using reference TRBV19 and TRBJ2-1 for the parts outside the CDR3, the full variable domain is DGGITQSPKYLFRKEGQNVTLSCEQNLNHDAMYWYRQDPGQGLRLIYYSQIVNDFQKGDIAEGYSVSREKKESFPLTVTSAQKNPTAFYLCASSIRGTSGLFNNEQFFGPGTRLTVL.

The chain joins TRBV7-2 to TRBJ1-2; 7 nucleotides line up with TRBD1. J lost 8 bases, V lost 5 bases, and 8 bases had no gene match. The CDR3 extends over 13 amino acids. Germline CDR1 reads SGHTA; CDR2 reads FQGNSA. The CDR3 DNA reads as TGTGCCAGCAGCAAGGACAGGTCGGGAGGCTACACCTTC. It encodes CASSKDRSGGYTF.

The chain has TRBV27 and TRBJ2-1; D uncertain. This CDR3 contains 13 residues. CDR1 is MNHEY and CDR2 is SMNVEV in the germline V gene (reference sequence). V shed 4 bases and J shed 5 bases, with 9 bases lying between them. The CDR3 loop is CASSYYQDNEQFF. CDR3 in DNA: TGTGCCAGCAGTTATTACCAAGACAATGAGCAGTTCTTC.